This T cell receptor beta chain was sequenced during a study of blood T cell repertoires in COVID-19. Clones were read by immunoSEQ multiplex PCR, and TCRdb kept only the in-frame ones, dropping some. The sample carries approximately 200,000 clones, approximately 81% recorded once. The CDR3 spans 15 residues. The ends were cut back, 8 bases at V and 7 bases at J, with 21 bases in the middle. Germline V gene sequence: CDR1 MNHEY, CDR2 SVGAGI. The chain links TRBV6-5 to TRBJ1-3, with a possible D match to TRBD1 (6 bases). This TCR was sampled from a man aged 40-50 years with acute or convalescent COVID-19. Sequenced sample: peripheral blood. The CDR3, as DNA: TGTGCCAGCGGCCCTATCGACAGGCAGGGGAACACCATATATTTT. It translates to CASGPIDRQGNTIYF.